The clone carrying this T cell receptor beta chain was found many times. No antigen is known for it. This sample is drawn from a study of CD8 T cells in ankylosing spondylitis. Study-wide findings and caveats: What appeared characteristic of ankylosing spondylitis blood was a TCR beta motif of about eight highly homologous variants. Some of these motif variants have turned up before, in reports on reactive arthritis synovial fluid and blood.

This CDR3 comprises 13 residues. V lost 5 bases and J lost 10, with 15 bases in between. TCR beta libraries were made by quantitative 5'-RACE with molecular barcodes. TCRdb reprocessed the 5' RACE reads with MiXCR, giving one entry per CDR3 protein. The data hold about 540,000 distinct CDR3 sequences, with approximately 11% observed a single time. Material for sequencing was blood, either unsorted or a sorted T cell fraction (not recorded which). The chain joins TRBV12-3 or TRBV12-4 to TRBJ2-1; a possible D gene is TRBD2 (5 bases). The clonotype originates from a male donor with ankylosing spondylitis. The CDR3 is CASSLLDSSEQFF. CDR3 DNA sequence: TGTGCCAGCAGTCTTCTGGACTCCTCGGAGCAGTTCTTC.